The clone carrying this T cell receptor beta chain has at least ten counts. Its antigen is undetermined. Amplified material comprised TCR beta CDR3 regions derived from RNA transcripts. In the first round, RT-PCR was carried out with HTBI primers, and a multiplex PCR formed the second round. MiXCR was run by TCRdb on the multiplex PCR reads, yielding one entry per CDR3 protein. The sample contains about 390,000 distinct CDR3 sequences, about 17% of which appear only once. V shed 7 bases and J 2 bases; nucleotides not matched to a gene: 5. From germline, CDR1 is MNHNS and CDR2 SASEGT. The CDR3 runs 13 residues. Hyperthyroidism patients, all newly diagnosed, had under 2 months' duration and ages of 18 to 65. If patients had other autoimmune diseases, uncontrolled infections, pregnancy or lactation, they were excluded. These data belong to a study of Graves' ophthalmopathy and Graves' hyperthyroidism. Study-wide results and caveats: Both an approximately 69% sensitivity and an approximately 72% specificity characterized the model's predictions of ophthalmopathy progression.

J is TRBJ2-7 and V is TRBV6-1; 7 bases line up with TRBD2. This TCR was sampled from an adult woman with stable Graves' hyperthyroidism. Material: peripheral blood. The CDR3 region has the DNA TGTGCCAGCACCCCGGGACTAACCTACGAGCAGTACTTC. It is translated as CASTPGLTYEQYF.